The 7 T cell receptor beta chains in this list originate from one sample, sequenced in a study of PD-L1 blockade in urothelial cancer. Noted time point: peripheral blood 6 weeks after treatment start. The data were produced by immunoSEQ multiplex PCR, yet TCRdb's version contains in-frame clones alone and is incomplete. The table records some 110,000 clones, 91% of them present only once. This specimen was PBMCs, taken around atezolizumab (anti-PD-L1) treatment. These receptors originate from a man in his 60s with urothelial cancer.

This clone appeared once. V is TRBV2 and J is TRBJ2-1, with TRBD1 matching 7 bases. Trimming took 6 bases from V and 5 from J; bases not matched to a gene: 4. Germline-derived CDR1 and CDR2 are SNHLY and FYNNEI. The CDR3 sequence is 13 residues long. The CDR3 protein is CASRNRGNNEQFF. In DNA, the CDR3 is TGTGCCAGCAGGAACAGGGGTAACAATGAGCAGTTCTTC.

The rearrangement uses TRBV5-5 and TRBJ1-5, with TRBD1 matching over 7 bases. This CDR3 is 15 amino acids long. V was clipped by 2 bases and J by 6 bases; unmatched bases: 8. Germline-derived CDR1 and CDR2 are SGHKS and YYEKEE (reference sequence). CDR3 nucleotide sequence: TGTGCCAGCAGCTTTGAAGGGGGCGCCGGTCAGCCCCAGCATTTT. It specifies CASSFEGGAGQPQHF.

This chain uses TRBV28 with TRBJ2-6, with a possible D match to TRBD2 (6 bases). Germline CDR1 reads MDHEN; CDR2 reads SYDVKM. Trimming cost V 8 bases and J 3 bases, with 8 bases left between them. The CDR3 spans 13 residues. Written as DNA, the CDR3 is TGTGCCAGCCACGGGGGTGGGGCCAACGTCCTGACTTTC. Translated: CASHGGGANVLTF.

V usage is TRBV28 and J usage is TRBJ2-1; 13 bases line up with TRBD2. There are 15 residues in the CDR3. Per germline, CDR1 MDHEN and CDR2 SYDVKM. The V segment lost 5 bases and the J segment 5 bases; nucleotides outside the gene matches: 3. The CDR3 loop is CASSDGLAGDNEQFF. CDR3 nucleotides: TGTGCCAGCAGTGATGGACTAGCGGGAGACAATGAGCAGTTCTTC.

The chain employs TRBV11-2 and TRBJ2-3; a possible D gene is TRBD2 (5 bases). The germline V gene has CDR1 SGHAT and CDR2 FQNNGV. The V gene lost 0 bases and the J gene lost 8 bases, with 15 bases spanning the gap. This CDR3 comprises 15 residues. CDR3 loop: CASSLEVMTGVTQYF. DNA of the CDR3: TGTGCCAGCAGCTTAGAAGTGATGACCGGGGTTACGCAGTATTTT.

J is TRBJ2-7 and V is TRBV7-2; TRBD2 aligns across 7 bases. The J segment lost 2 bases and the V segment lost 1 base, leaving 2 bases of the junction unmatched. The CDR3 runs to 14 residues. Germline V CDR1 and CDR2: SGHTA, FQGNSA. The CDR3 DNA is TGTGCCAGCAGCTTAGGGAGCGGGGCCTACGAGCAGTACTTC. Translated: CASSLGSGAYEQYF.

This clone was found a few times. This rearrangement joins TRBV7-3 to TRBJ2-6, with unresolved D. Per germline, CDR1 SGHTA and CDR2 FQGTGA. V shed 4 bases and J shed 0 bases, with 10 bases lying between them. The CDR3 sequence is 16 residues long. CDR3 region: CASSSRSYSGANVLTF. CDR3 sequence (DNA): TGTGCCAGCAGCTCACGCAGTTACTCTGGGGCCAACGTCCTGACTTTC.